What follows are 7 T cell receptor beta chains derived from one specimen sequenced in a study of blood T cell repertoires in COVID-19. Clones were sequenced by immunoSEQ multiplex PCR, and TCRdb holds only the in-frame ones, with some missing. This sample has approximately 270,000 clones, with 85% to 90% found just once. Sequencing was performed on PBMCs or T cells enriched from blood (not recorded which). These receptors all stem from an older woman who had recovered from COVID-19.

The chain employs TRBV4-1 and TRBJ1-6; possibly TRBD1 for D (5 bases). The CDR3 sequence is 16 residues long. V lost 1 base and J lost 5, with 12 bases in between. CDR1 is MGHRA, CDR2 YSYEKL, per germline. The CDR3 sequence is CASSQARQSHNSPLHF. In DNA, the CDR3 is TGCGCCAGCAGCCAAGCTCGACAGTCCCATAATTCACCCCTCCACTTT.

This chain joins TRBV3-1 (or the pseudogene TRBV3-2) and TRBJ2-1, with 10 bases identical to TRBD2. CDR1 is LGHDT, CDR2 YNNKEL, per germline (reference sequence). The CDR3 extends over 17 amino acids. V shed 6 bases, J shed 0 bases, and the junction held 8 bases outside the gene matches. The CDR3 region is CASRAGTSASSYNEQFF. In DNA, the CDR3 is TGTGCCAGCAGGGCCGGGACTAGCGCTAGCTCCTACAATGAGCAGTTCTTC.

The CDR3 DNA follows: TGTGCCAGTAGATTCTCAGGGGATCCTAACTATGGCTACACCTTC. Its translation is CASRFSGDPNYGYTF. J is TRBJ1-2 and V is TRBV19; possibly TRBD1 for D (6 bases). Germline V gene sequence: CDR1 LNHDA, CDR2 SQIVND (reference sequence). This CDR3 has 15 amino acids. V gave up 6 bases and J gave up 0 bases, with 14 bases separating them.

A single count supports this clone. This chain connects TRBV3-1 (or the pseudogene TRBV3-2) to TRBJ2-7, with 8 bases aligning to TRBD2. The CDR3 has 14 residues. Germline CDR1 is LGHDT and CDR2 is YNNKEL (reference sequence). V shed 1 base and J 4 bases; nucleotides not matched to a gene: 3. CDR3: CASSQGSGRYEQYF. CDR3 nucleotide sequence: TGTGCCAGCAGCCAAGGCAGCGGGAGATACGAGCAGTACTTC.

The rearrangement joins TRBV5-1 to TRBJ2-1, with 12 bases that match TRBD1. V trimming: 4 bases; J trimming: 9 bases; junction bases outside the gene matches: 8. Looked up from germline, CDR1 is SGHRS and CDR2 is YFSETQ. This CDR3 spans 15 amino acids. The CDR3 here is CASSPTGTGGTEQFF. CDR3 bases: TGCGCCAGCAGCCCAACCGGGACAGGGGGCACTGAGCAGTTCTTC.

CDR3 in DNA: TGTGCCAGCAGTTACTCGATGTTTTCCTTACAGGGCGGCTACACCTTC. It encodes CASSYSMFSLQGGYTF. V gene TRBV6-5 combines with J gene TRBJ1-2; a weak D match, TRBD1 (6 bases). In germline, CDR1 is MNHEY, CDR2 SVGAGI. Trimming left V 0 bases short and J 8 bases short, with 19 bases between. The CDR3 has 16 amino acids.

This chain joins TRBV3-1 (or the pseudogene TRBV3-2) and TRBJ2-1, with 8 nucleotides matching TRBD2. This CDR3 contains 14 residues. Per the germline V gene, CDR1 is LGHDT and CDR2 is YNNKEL (reference sequence). The junction had 7 bases not matched to a gene; V was cut back by 5 bases and J by 7 bases. CDR3 in amino acids: CASSTLSGGNEQFF. CDR3 DNA sequence: TGTGCCAGCAGCACCCTGTCGGGGGGGAATGAGCAGTTCTTC.